This TCR beta chain was recovered during a study of T cell responses to AZD1222 COVID-19 vaccine. General study findings and limits: Just a handful of people given AZD1222 tested seropositive at baseline.

Method: immunoSEQ multiplex PCR; TCRdb's copy keeps in-frame clones and lacks some. The table lists approximately 130,000 clones, over 75% of them singletons. This CDR3 region has 14 residues. The germline V gene has CDR1 LNHDA and CDR2 SQIVND (reference sequence). V lost 10 bases, J lost 8 bases, and 23 bases lay in between. With regard to this clone: The antigen is not known.

The input for sequencing was peripheral blood, taken 28 days after the second dose of the MenACWY control vaccine. J is TRBJ1-2 and V is TRBV19; D perhaps matches TRBD1 (5 bases). This TCR was sampled from an adult who received the MenACWY meningococcal vaccine as a control. Here the CDR3 reads CATPLRGSLGGYTF. As DNA, the CDR3 is TGTGCCACTCCGCTGCGGGGCTCTTTAGGGGGCTACACCTTC.